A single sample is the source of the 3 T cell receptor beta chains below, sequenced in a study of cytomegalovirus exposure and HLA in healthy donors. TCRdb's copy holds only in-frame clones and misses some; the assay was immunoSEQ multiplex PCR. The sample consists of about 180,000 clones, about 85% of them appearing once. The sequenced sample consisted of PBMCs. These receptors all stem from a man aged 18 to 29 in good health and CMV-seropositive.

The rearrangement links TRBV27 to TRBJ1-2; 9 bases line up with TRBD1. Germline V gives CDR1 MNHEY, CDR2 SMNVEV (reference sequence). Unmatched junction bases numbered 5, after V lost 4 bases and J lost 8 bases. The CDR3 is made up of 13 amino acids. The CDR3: CASSSYRGQGYTF. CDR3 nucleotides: TGTGCCAGCAGTTCCTACAGGGGGCAAGGCTACACCTTC.

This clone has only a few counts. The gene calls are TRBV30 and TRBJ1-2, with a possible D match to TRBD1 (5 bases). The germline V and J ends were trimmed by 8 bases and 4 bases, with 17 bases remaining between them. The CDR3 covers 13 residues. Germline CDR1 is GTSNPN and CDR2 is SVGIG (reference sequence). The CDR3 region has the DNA TGTGCCCTCCTGCGGGGGTACGGCTATGGCTACACCTTC. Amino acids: CALLRGYGYGYTF.

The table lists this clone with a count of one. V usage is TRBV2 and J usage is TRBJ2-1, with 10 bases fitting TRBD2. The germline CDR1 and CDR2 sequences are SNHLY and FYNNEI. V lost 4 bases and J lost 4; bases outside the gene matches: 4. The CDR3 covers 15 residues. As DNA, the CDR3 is TGTGCCAGCAGTGGAGCAGCGGGGGGGTACAATGAGCAGTTCTTC. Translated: CASSGAAGGYNEQFF.